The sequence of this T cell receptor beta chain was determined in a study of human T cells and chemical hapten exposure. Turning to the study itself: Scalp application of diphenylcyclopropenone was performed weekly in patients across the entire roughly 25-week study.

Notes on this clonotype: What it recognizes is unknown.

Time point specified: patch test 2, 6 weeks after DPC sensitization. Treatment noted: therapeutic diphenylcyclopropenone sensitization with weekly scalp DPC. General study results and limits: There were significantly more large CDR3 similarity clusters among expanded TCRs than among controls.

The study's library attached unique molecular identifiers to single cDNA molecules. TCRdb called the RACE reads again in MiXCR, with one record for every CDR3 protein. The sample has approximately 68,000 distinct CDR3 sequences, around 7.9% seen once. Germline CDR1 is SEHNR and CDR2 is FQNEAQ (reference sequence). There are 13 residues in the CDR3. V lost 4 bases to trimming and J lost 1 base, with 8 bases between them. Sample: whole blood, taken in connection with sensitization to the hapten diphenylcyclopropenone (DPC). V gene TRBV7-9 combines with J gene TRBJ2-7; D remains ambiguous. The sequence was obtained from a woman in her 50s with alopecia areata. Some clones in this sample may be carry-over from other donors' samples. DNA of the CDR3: TGTGCCAGCAGCTCGAGAGAATCCTACGAGCAGTACTTC. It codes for CASSSRESYEQYF.